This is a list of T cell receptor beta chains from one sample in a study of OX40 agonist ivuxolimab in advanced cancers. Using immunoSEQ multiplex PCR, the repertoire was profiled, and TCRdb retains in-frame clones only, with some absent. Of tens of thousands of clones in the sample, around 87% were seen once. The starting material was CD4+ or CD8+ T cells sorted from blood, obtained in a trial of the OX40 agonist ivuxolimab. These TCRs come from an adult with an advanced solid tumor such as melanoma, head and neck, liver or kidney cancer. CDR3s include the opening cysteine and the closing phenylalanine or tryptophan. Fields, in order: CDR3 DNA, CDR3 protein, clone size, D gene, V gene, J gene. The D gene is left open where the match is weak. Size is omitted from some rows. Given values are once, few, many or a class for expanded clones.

CDR3 DNA: TGTGCCAGCAGTGTGGGGGGTGGCAATCAGCCCCAGCATTTT
CDR3 protein: CASSVGGGNQPQHF
clone size: once
D gene: .
V gene: TRBV2
J gene: TRBJ1-5

CDR3 DNA: TGTGCCATCAGGACCGGGACAGGGTACTACGAGCAGTACTTC
CDR3 protein: CAIRTGTGYYEQYF
clone size: once
D gene: TRBD1
V gene: TRBV10-3
J gene: TRBJ2-7

CDR3 DNA: TGTGCCAGTAGTATCGGCAGGGGTAATTCACCCCTCCACTTT
CDR3 protein: CASSIGRGNSPLHF
clone size: .
D gene: .
V gene: TRBV19
J gene: TRBJ1-6

CDR3 DNA: TGTGCCAGCAGCCCCCGCAGGGGCAGTTATTATGGCTACACCTTC
CDR3 protein: CASSPRRGSYYGYTF
clone size: once
D gene: .
V gene: TRBV11-2
J gene: TRBJ1-2

CDR3 DNA: TGCGCCAGCAGCCCCTCGTCCGGAGGCGAGACCCAGTACTTC
CDR3 protein: CASSPSSGGETQYF
clone size: .
D gene: .
V gene: TRBV5-1
J gene: TRBJ2-5

CDR3 DNA: TGTGCCAGCAGCCGGGACAGGGGCCTAAAGTGGGAGCAGTACTTC
CDR3 protein: CASSRDRGLKWEQYF
clone size: .
D gene: TRBD1
V gene: TRBV7-9
J gene: TRBJ2-7

CDR3 DNA: TGCGCCAGCAGTGGACCGGGGACCAAAAACATTCAGTACTTC
CDR3 protein: CASSGPGTKNIQYF
clone size: .
D gene: .
V gene: TRBV10-1
J gene: TRBJ2-4

CDR3 DNA: TGTGCCAGCAGTTACCTGGGGCAGGACTCTGGAAACACCATATATTTT
CDR3 protein: CASSYLGQDSGNTIYF
clone size: .
D gene: .
V gene: TRBV2
J gene: TRBJ1-3

CDR3 DNA: TGCGCCAGCAGTGAGGGCCCCCAGCCCCAGCATTTT
CDR3 protein: CASSEGPQPQHF
clone size: few
D gene: .
V gene: TRBV10-2
J gene: TRBJ1-5

CDR3 DNA: TGTGCCAGCGAGACAGGGAAAACGCAAGCTTTCTTT
CDR3 protein: CASETGKTQAFF
clone size: .
D gene: TRBD1
V gene: TRBV2
J gene: TRBJ1-1

CDR3 DNA: TGTGCCAGCAGCTTGACTAGCGGGATTAACACCGGGGAGCTGTTTTTT
CDR3 protein: CASSLTSGINTGELFF
clone size: .
D gene: TRBD2
V gene: TRBV7-7
J gene: TRBJ2-2

CDR3 DNA: TGTGCCAGCACCCCAAACCGGGATGAAGCTTTCTTT
CDR3 protein: CASTPNRDEAFF
clone size: .
D gene: .
V gene: TRBV28
J gene: TRBJ1-1

CDR3 DNA: TGTGCCAGCAGTGTACCGGGACAGACTAAGAACACTGAAGCTTTCTTT
CDR3 protein: CASSVPGQTKNTEAFF
clone size: .
D gene: TRBD1
V gene: TRBV28
J gene: TRBJ1-1

CDR3 DNA: TGTGCCAGCAGCCCGGGACAGCCAAGCAATGAGCAGTTCTTC
CDR3 protein: CASSPGQPSNEQFF
clone size: few
D gene: TRBD1
V gene: TRBV7-9
J gene: TRBJ2-1

CDR3 DNA: TGTGCCAGCAGACCAACCAGCTCTGGGGCCAACGTCCTGACTTTC
CDR3 protein: CASRPTSSGANVLTF
clone size: .
D gene: .
V gene: TRBV7-9
J gene: TRBJ2-6

CDR3 DNA: TGCGCCAGCAGCTTGGAGGGTAATAGCAATCAGCCCCAGCATTTT
CDR3 protein: CASSLEGNSNQPQHF
clone size: .
D gene: .
V gene: TRBV5-1
J gene: TRBJ1-5

CDR3 DNA: TGCAGCGTTGAAGTTGACAGGGGGCACACTGAAGCTTTCTTT
CDR3 protein: CSVEVDRGHTEAFF
clone size: .
D gene: TRBD1
V gene: TRBV29-1
J gene: TRBJ1-1

CDR3 DNA: TGTGCCACTCGCCGGGGGGCATTTGGAAACACCATATATTTT
CDR3 protein: CATRRGAFGNTIYF
clone size: .
D gene: .
V gene: TRBV6-5
J gene: TRBJ1-3

CDR3 DNA: TGTGCCAGTAAAAAACGGGACACCGGGGAGCTGTTTTTT
CDR3 protein: CASKKRDTGELFF
clone size: .
D gene: .
V gene: TRBV19
J gene: TRBJ2-2

CDR3 DNA: TGCGCCAGCAGTGATGGTAACTATGGCTACACCTTC
CDR3 protein: CASSDGNYGYTF
clone size: .
D gene: .
V gene: TRBV10-2
J gene: TRBJ1-2

CDR3 DNA: TGTGCCAGCAGCAGGCTGGACAGGCCCCAAGAGACCCAGTACTTC
CDR3 protein: CASSRLDRPQETQYF
clone size: .
D gene: TRBD1
V gene: TRBV5-4
J gene: TRBJ2-5

CDR3 DNA: TGCGCCAGCAGCTCCCGGGACCCCGATTATTTACTCACATACGAGCAGTACTTC
CDR3 protein: CASSSRDPDYLLTYEQYF
clone size: .
D gene: .
V gene: TRBV5-1
J gene: TRBJ2-7

CDR3 DNA: TGTGCCAGCAGACCAGGGGGCACAGATACGCAGTATTTT
CDR3 protein: CASRPGGTDTQYF
clone size: .
D gene: .
V gene: TRBV2
J gene: TRBJ2-3

CDR3 DNA: TGTGCCAGCAGGGACTATGGGGACGAGCAGTACTTC
CDR3 protein: CASRDYGDEQYF
clone size: .
D gene: .
V gene: TRBV6-1
J gene: TRBJ2-7

CDR3 DNA: TGTGCCAGCAGCTTGGTGGGACAGGGGGCGGTGGACACCATATATTTT
CDR3 protein: CASSLVGQGAVDTIYF
clone size: .
D gene: TRBD1
V gene: TRBV5-5
J gene: TRBJ1-3

CDR3 DNA: TGTGCCAGCAGTCGAGACACGTCTCGGCCTTTCTTT
CDR3 protein: CASSRDTSRPFF
clone size: .
D gene: .
V gene: TRBV11-3
J gene: TRBJ1-1

CDR3 DNA: TGCGCCAGCAGCCAAGAATTGGTTAGCACAGATACGCAGTATTTT
CDR3 protein: CASSQELVSTDTQYF
clone size: .
D gene: .
V gene: TRBV4-3
J gene: TRBJ2-3

CDR3 DNA: TGCGCCAGCAGCCAAGAACTGAGCAGGGGGCCTGGCTACACCTTC
CDR3 protein: CASSQELSRGPGYTF
clone size: .
D gene: TRBD1
V gene: TRBV4-1
J gene: TRBJ1-2

CDR3 DNA: TGTGCCAGCAGCTTCAGTGGGGGGGAAGAGACCCAGTACTTC
CDR3 protein: CASSFSGGEETQYF
clone size: .
D gene: TRBD2
V gene: TRBV11-3
J gene: TRBJ2-5

CDR3 DNA: TGTGCCAGCAGCTTAGGGGGGCTCAATCAGCCCCAGCATTTT
CDR3 protein: CASSLGGLNQPQHF
clone size: .
D gene: .
V gene: TRBV5-6
J gene: TRBJ1-5

CDR3 DNA: TGTGCCAGCAGGAATCGACAGATCCCCGTTCAGCCCCAGCATTTT
CDR3 protein: CASRNRQIPVQPQHF
clone size: .
D gene: .
V gene: TRBV6-5
J gene: TRBJ1-5

CDR3 DNA: TGTGCCAGCAGCTCGGGACTAGCGGGTAACAATGAGCAGTTCTTC
CDR3 protein: CASSSGLAGNNEQFF
clone size: .
D gene: TRBD2
V gene: TRBV7-2
J gene: TRBJ2-1

CDR3 DNA: TGCAGTGCTGGACCTGGGGCCCTCCACTTT
CDR3 protein: CSAGPGALHF
clone size: .
D gene: .
V gene: TRBV20-1
J gene: TRBJ1-6

CDR3 DNA: TGTGCCAGCAGTTTAATCCCCGGGACAGGGGGCCGGGGGCAGTACTTC
CDR3 protein: CASSLIPGTGGRGQYF
clone size: .
D gene: TRBD1
V gene: TRBV28
J gene: TRBJ2-7

CDR3 DNA: TGTGCCAGTGGGACATTTATGAACACTGAAGCTTTCTTT
CDR3 protein: CASGTFMNTEAFF
clone size: once
D gene: .
V gene: TRBV19
J gene: TRBJ1-1

CDR3 DNA: TGTGCCAGTAGTAGGGACAGGGGTTCCGGGGAGCTGTTTTTT
CDR3 protein: CASSRDRGSGELFF
clone size: .
D gene: TRBD1
V gene: TRBV19
J gene: TRBJ2-2

CDR3 DNA: TGTGCCAGCAGCGTGGGACAGCCAGGCTATGGCTACACCTTC
CDR3 protein: CASSVGQPGYGYTF
clone size: .
D gene: TRBD1
V gene: TRBV7-6
J gene: TRBJ1-2

CDR3 DNA: TGTGCCAGCCAGACAGGGGGGGCCTACGAGCAGTACTTC
CDR3 protein: CASQTGGAYEQYF
clone size: once
D gene: TRBD1
V gene: TRBV28
J gene: TRBJ2-7

CDR3 DNA: TGTGCCAGCAGCTTCGGTGGGACAGGGAGCACCGGGGAGCTGTTTTTT
CDR3 protein: CASSFGGTGSTGELFF
clone size: .
D gene: TRBD1
V gene: TRBV5-4
J gene: TRBJ2-2

CDR3 DNA: TGTGCCAGCAGCTATATCTTTGGGGCTTACGAGCAGTACTTC
CDR3 protein: CASSYIFGAYEQYF
clone size: .
D gene: .
V gene: TRBV11-2
J gene: TRBJ2-7

CDR3 DNA: TGTGCCAGCAAGACAGGGACTAGCTCACCCCTCCACTTT
CDR3 protein: CASKTGTSSPLHF
clone size: .
D gene: TRBD1
V gene: TRBV25-1
J gene: TRBJ1-6

CDR3 DNA: TGTGCCAGCAGTTATAGGGACGGATTCTCCTACGAGCAGTACTTC
CDR3 protein: CASSYRDGFSYEQYF
clone size: .
D gene: .
V gene: TRBV6-5
J gene: TRBJ2-7

CDR3 DNA: TGTGCCAGCAGTGAATCAGGGGGTTTACAGCCCCAGCATTTT
CDR3 protein: CASSESGGLQPQHF
clone size: .
D gene: TRBD1
V gene: TRBV2
J gene: TRBJ1-5

CDR3 DNA: TGTGCCAGCAGTTACTCCTACAGCGGAATACAAGAGACCCAGTACTTC
CDR3 protein: CASSYSYSGIQETQYF
clone size: .
D gene: .
V gene: TRBV6-5
J gene: TRBJ2-5

CDR3 DNA: TGTGCCAGCAGCTTCGACGGGAGGACCGGGGAGCTGTTTTTT
CDR3 protein: CASSFDGRTGELFF
clone size: .
D gene: TRBD2
V gene: TRBV5-4
J gene: TRBJ2-2

CDR3 DNA: TGTGCCATCAGTGTTCAGTTGTTCCCTGGAAACACCATATATTTT
CDR3 protein: CAISVQLFPGNTIYF
clone size: .
D gene: .
V gene: TRBV10-3
J gene: TRBJ1-3

CDR3 DNA: TGTGCCTGGAACGGTCCAGGTAACACCGGGGAGCTGTTTTTT
CDR3 protein: CAWNGPGNTGELFF
clone size: .
D gene: .
V gene: TRBV30
J gene: TRBJ2-2

CDR3 DNA: TGTGCCAGCTCCTTGGGGGGCTTCGGCACAGATACGCAGTATTTT
CDR3 protein: CASSLGGFGTDTQYF
clone size: few
D gene: .
V gene: TRBV11-2
J gene: TRBJ2-3

CDR3 DNA: TGTGCCAGCAGCTTCGTGACCAGGGGAGCCAAAAACATTCAGTACTTC
CDR3 protein: CASSFVTRGAKNIQYF
clone size: .
D gene: .
V gene: TRBV7-8
J gene: TRBJ2-4

CDR3 DNA: TGCGCCAGCAGCCCCAGACAGGAAACTAACACTGAAGCTTTCTTT
CDR3 protein: CASSPRQETNTEAFF
clone size: once
D gene: .
V gene: TRBV5-1
J gene: TRBJ1-1

CDR3 DNA: TGCGCCAGCAGCTTGCCAGTCATGAACACTGAAGCTTTCTTT
CDR3 protein: CASSLPVMNTEAFF
clone size: .
D gene: .
V gene: TRBV5-1
J gene: TRBJ1-1